One T cell receptor (beta chain) is described in this entry. Antigen: not known. The source of the sample is a study of T-cell memory formation after mild COVID-19. This CDR3 region has 15 residues. Germline V lookup: CDR1 SGHTA, CDR2 FQGTGA. V lost 1 base to trimming and J lost 2 bases; unmatched junction nucleotides: 2. General study results and limits: CD4+ contracting clones lay mainly in CM and EM, CD8+ ones in EMRA.

TCRdb re-derived calls from the 5' RACE reads in MiXCR, one entry per CDR3 protein. The table lists roughly 600,000 distinct CDR3 sequences, under 20% of them singletons. The clonotype was recovered from an adult woman who had mild COVID-19 (a few samples of this study predate the infection). Cell type and time point are not known. The rearrangement links TRBV7-3 to TRBJ1-2; 9 nucleotides match TRBD1. The source material was PBMCs or a T cell subset sorted from them (not recorded which). The CDR3: CASSLNRGPNYGYTF. In DNA, the CDR3 is TGTGCCAGCAGCTTAAACAGGGGGCCCAACTATGGCTACACCTTC. Looking up the rest from reference TRBV7-3 and TRBJ1-2 gives the full variable domain: GAGVSQTPSNKVTEKGKYVELRCDPISGHTALYWYRQSLGQGPEFLIYFQGTGAADDSGLPNDRFFAVRPEGSVSTLKIQRTERGDSAVYLCASSLNRGPNYGYTFGSGTRLTVV.